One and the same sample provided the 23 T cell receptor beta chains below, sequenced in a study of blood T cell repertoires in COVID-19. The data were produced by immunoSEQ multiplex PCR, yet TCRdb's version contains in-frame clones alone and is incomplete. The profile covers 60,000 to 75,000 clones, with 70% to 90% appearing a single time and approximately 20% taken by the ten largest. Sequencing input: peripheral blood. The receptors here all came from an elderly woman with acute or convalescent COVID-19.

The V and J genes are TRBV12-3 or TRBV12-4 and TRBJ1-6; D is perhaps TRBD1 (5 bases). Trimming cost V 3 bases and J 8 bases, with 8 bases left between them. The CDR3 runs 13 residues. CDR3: CASSLTGDSPLHF. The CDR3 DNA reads TGTGCCAGCAGTTTGACGGGGGATTCACCCCTCCACTTT.

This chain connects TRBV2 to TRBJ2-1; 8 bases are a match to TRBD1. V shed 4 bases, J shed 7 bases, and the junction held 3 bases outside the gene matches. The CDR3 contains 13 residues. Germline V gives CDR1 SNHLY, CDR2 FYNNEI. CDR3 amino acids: CASSGTGLNEQFF. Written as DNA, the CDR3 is TGTGCCAGCAGTGGGACAGGGCTGAATGAGCAGTTCTTC.

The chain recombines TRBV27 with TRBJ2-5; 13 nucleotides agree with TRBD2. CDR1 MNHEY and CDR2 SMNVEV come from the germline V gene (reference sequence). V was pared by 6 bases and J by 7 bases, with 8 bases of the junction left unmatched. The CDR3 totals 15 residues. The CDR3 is CASRGTSGKGGTQYF. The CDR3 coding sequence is TGTGCCAGCAGGGGGACTAGCGGGAAAGGAGGGACCCAGTACTTC.

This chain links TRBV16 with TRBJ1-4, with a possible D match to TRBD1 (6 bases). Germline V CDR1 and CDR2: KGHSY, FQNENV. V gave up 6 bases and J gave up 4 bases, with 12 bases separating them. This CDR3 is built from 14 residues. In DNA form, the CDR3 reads TGTGCCAGCAGTCAAAGGGGGTTTAATGAAAAACTGTTTTTT. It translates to CASSQRGFNEKLFF.

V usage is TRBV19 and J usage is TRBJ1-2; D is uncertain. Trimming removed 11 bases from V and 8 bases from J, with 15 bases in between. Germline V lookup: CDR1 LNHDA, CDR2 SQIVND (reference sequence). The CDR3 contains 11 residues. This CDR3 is CAASGLQGYTF. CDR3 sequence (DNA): TGTGCCGCATCGGGATTACAGGGCTACACCTTC.

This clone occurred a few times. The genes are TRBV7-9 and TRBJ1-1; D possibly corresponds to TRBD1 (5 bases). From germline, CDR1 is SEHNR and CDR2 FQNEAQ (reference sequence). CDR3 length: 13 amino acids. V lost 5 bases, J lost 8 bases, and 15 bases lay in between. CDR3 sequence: CASSDTFGGEAFF. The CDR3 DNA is TGTGCCAGCAGCGACACCTTTGGGGGGGAAGCTTTCTTT.

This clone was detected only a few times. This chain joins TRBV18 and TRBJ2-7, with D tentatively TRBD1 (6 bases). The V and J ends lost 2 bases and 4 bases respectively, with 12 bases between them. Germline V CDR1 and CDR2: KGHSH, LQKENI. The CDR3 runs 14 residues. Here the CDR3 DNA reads TGTGCCAGCTCACCAGTACAGGGAGCGTACGAGCAGTACTTC. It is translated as CASSPVQGAYEQYF. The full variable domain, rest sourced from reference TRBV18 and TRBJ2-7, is NAGVMQNPRHLVRRRGQEARLRCSPMKGHSHVYWYRQLPEEGLKFMVYLQKENIIDESGMPKERFSAEFPKEGPSILRIQQVVRGDSAAYFCASSPVQGAYEQYFGPGTRLTVT.

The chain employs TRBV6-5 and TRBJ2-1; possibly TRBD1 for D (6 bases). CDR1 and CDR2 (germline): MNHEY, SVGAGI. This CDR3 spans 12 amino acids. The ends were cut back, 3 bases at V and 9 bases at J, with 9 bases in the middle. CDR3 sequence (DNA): TGTGCCAGCAGTTATTCGACAGGTGAGCAGTTCTTC. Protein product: CASSYSTGEQFF.

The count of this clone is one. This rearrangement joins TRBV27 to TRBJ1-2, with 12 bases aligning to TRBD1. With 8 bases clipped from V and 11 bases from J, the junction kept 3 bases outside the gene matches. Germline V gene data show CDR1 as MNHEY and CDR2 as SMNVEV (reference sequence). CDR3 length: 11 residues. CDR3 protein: CASGTGGAYTF. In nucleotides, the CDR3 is TGTGCCAGCGGGACAGGGGGCGCGTACACCTTC.

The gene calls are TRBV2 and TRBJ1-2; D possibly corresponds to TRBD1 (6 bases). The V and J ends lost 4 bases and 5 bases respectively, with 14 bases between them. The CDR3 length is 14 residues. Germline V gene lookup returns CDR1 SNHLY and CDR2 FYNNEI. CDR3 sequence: CASSAGVGLYGYTF. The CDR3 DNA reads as TGTGCCAGCAGTGCAGGGGTCGGCTTGTATGGCTACACCTTC. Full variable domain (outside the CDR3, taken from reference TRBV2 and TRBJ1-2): EPEVTQTPSHQVTQMGQEVILRCVPISNHLYFYWYRQILGQKVEFLVSFYNNEISEKSEIFDDQFSVERPDGSNFTLKIRSTKLEDSAMYFCASSAGVGLYGYTFGSGTRLTVV.

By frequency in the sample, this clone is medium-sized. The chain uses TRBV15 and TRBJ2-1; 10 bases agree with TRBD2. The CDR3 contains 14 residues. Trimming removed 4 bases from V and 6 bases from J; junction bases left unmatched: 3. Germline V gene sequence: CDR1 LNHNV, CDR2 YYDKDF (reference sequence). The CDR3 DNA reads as TGTGCCACCAGCACCAGGACTAGCGGCAATGAGCAGTTCTTC. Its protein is CATSTRTSGNEQFF.

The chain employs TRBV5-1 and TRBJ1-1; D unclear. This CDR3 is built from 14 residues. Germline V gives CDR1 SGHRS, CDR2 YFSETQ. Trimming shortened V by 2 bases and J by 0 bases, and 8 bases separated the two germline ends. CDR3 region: CASSFDGMNTEAFF. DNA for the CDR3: TGCGCCAGCAGCTTTGACGGGATGAACACTGAAGCTTTCTTT.

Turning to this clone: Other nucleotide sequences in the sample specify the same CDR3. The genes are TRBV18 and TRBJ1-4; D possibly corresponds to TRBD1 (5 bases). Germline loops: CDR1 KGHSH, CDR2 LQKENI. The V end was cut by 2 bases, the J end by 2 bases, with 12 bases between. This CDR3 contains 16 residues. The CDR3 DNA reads TGTGCCAGCTCACCATTAAGGGGCGGCACTAATGAAAAACTGTTTTTT. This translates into CASSPLRGGTNEKLFF.

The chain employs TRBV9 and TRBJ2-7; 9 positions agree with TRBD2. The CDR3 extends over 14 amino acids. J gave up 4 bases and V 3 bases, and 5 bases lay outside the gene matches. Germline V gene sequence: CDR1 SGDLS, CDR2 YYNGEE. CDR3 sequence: CASSGSGRSYEQYF. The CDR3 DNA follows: TGTGCCAGCAGCGGAAGCGGGAGGTCATACGAGCAGTACTTC.

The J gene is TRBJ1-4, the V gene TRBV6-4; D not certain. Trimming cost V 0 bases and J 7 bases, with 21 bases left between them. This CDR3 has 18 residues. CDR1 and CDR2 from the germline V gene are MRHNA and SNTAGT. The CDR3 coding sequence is TGTGCCAGCAGTGACTCTTATCCCAGCGGTCAACTAATTGAAAAACTGTTTTTT. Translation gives CASSDSYPSGQLIEKLFF.

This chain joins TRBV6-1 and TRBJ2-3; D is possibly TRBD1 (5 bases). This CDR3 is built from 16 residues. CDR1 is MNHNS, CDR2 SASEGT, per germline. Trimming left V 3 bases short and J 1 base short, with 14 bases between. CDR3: CASSDWGPGGTDTQYF. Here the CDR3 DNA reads TGTGCCAGCAGTGACTGGGGCCCTGGGGGCACAGATACGCAGTATTTT.

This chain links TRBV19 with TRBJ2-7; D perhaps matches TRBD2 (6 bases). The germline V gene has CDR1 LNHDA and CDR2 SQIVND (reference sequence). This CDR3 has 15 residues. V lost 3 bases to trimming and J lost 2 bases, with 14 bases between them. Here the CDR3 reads CASSISWEDAYEQYF. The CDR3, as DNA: TGTGCCAGTAGTATCTCGTGGGAGGACGCCTACGAGCAGTACTTC.

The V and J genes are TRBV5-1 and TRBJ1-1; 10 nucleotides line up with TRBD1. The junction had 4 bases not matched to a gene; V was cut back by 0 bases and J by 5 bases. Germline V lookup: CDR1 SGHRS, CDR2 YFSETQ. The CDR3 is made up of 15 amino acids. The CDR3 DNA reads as TGCGCCAGCAGCTTGGGGACAGGGGGGAATACTGAAGCTTTCTTT. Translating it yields CASSLGTGGNTEAFF. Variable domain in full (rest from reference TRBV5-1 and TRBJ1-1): KAGVTQTPRYLIKTRGQQVTLSCSPISGHRSVSWYQQTPGQGLQFLFEYFSETQRNKGNFPGRFSGRQFSNSRSEMNVSTLELGDSALYLCASSLGTGGNTEAFFGQGTRLTVV.

CDR3 bases: TGCGCCAGCAGCCCCTTTGGGGGGGCCGACGGCTATGGCTACACCTTC. Residues: CASSPFGGADGYGYTF. This chain joins TRBV4-1 and TRBJ1-2; D may be TRBD1 (6 bases). This CDR3 comprises 16 residues. Germline V gene data show CDR1 as MGHRA and CDR2 as YSYEKL. Trimming cost V 4 bases and J 4 bases, with 19 bases left between them.

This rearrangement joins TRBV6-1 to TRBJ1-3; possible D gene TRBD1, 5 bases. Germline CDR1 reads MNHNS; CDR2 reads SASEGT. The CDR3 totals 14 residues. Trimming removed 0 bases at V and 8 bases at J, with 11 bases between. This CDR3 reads CASSEAARADTIYF. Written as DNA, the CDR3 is TGTGCCAGCAGTGAAGCTGCCAGGGCGGACACCATATATTTT.

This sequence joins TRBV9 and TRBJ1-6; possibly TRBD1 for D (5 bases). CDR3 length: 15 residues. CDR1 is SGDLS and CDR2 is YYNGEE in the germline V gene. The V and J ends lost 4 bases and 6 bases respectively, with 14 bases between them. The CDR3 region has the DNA TGTGCCAGCAGCACGAACGCCGGGGGTAATTCACCCCTCCACTTT. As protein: CASSTNAGGNSPLHF.

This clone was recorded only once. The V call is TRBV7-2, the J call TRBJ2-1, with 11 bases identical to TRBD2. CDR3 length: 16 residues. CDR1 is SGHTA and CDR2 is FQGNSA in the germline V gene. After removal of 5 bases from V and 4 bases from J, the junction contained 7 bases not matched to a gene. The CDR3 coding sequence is TGTGCCAGCAGCCCACGGACTAGCGGGTTATACAATGAGCAGTTCTTC. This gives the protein CASSPRTSGLYNEQFF. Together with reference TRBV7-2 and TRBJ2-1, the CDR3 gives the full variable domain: GAGVSQSPSNKVTEKGKDVELRCDPISGHTALYWYRQSLGQGLEFLIYFQGNSAPDKSGLPSDRFSAERTGGSVSTLTIQRTQQEDSAVYLCASSPRTSGLYNEQFFGPGTRLTVL.

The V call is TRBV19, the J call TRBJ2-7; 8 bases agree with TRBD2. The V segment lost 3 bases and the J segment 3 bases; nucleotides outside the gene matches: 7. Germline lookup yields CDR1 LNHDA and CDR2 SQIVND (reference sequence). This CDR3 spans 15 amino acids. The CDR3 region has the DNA TGTGCCAGTAGTATTCGAGCGGGAGCGCTCTACGAGCAGTACTTC. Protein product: CASSIRAGALYEQYF. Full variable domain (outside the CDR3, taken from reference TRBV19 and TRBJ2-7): DGGITQSPKYLFRKEGQNVTLSCEQNLNHDAMYWYRQDPGQGLRLIYYSQIVNDFQKGDIAEGYSVSREKKESFPLTVTSAQKNPTAFYLCASSIRAGALYEQYFGPGTRLTVT.